This record concerns one T cell receptor (beta chain) sequence. The antigen remains undetermined. The data are from a study of cytomegalovirus exposure and HLA in healthy donors. General study findings and limits: As was reported, the classifier diagnosed cytomegalovirus status with high specificity and sensitivity. V- and J-gene trimming in TCR beta was tied to a missense DCLRE1C variant by an analysis performed later.

PCR employed 60 Vbeta and 13 Jbeta primers. Assay used: immunoSEQ multiplex PCR; TCRdb lists only in-frame clones, some missing. The sample lists over 130,000 clones; around 90% were seen once. Donors had nominal health at sampling but likely had unrecorded immune exposures. The CDR3 consists of 20 residues. Germline-derived CDR1 and CDR2 are LGHNA and YNFKEQ. Trimming cost V 0 bases and J 6 bases; bases outside gene matches: 20. The J gene is TRBJ2-1, the V gene TRBV4-2; the match to TRBD1 covers 7 bases. The receptor was derived from a woman in her forties in good health and CMV-seronegative. Sequencing was done on a sample of PBMCs. Here the CDR3 DNA reads TGTGCCAGCAGCCAAGATCATTCTACTTGGGACAGTGAAGTAATCAATGAGCAGTTCTTC. This encodes CASSQDHSTWDSEVINEQFF.